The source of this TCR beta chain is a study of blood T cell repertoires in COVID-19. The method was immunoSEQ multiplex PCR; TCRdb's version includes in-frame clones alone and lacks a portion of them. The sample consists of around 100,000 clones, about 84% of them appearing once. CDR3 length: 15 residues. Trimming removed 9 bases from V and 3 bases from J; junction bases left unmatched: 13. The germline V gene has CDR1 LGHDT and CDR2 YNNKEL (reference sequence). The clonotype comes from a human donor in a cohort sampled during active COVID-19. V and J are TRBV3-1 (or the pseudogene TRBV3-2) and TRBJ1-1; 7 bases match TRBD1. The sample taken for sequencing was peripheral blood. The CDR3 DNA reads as TGTGCCAGTATGATGGTTGGCAGGGGGGACACTGAAGCTTTCTTT. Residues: CASMMVGRGDTEAFF.